This paragraph covers one TCR delta chain sequence. No cognate antigen has been identified for it. A read error likely explains why the TCRdb protein, taken from a much larger clone, differs from this DNA's translation at residue 7; the protein shown is translated from the DNA. This record comes from a study of γδ T cells in repeated Plasmodium falciparum infection (dated by TCRdb to the early 2020s). With regard to the full study: In the natural-infection arm, Malian children exposed to intense seasonal malaria transmission were enrolled and compared against age and gender matched Australian children. Malian gammadelta TCR repertoires were analysed cross-sectionally during no-transmission periods and longitudinally across acute febrile malaria episodes. Five malaria-naive U.S. adults underwent four controlled human malaria infections by bites from P. falciparum NF54-infected Anopheles stephensi mosquitoes over roughly 580 days. Controlled-infection subjects were sampled at baseline, immediately before selected infections, and 21 days after each infection. Using both natural infection in Mali and controlled human malaria infection, the study looked at the way repeated Plasmodium falciparum infection shapes the human gammadelta T cell repertoire.

Library generation was performed with multiplex PCR. The instrument given in TCRdb is Illumina MiSeq. Both TCR gamma (TRG) and TCR delta (TRD) chains were sequenced from each sorted gammadelta T cell sample. The original pipeline was this. Repertoire analyses included clonotype tree plots, accumulated frequency of the top 20 clonotypes, diversity index (DI) and D75 metrics. Via CATT, TCRdb reprocessed the public reads, and rows with identical DNA were then joined. These V and J calls rely on TCRdb rather than the paper's analysis. This sample is represented by around 50,000 delta-chain clones; roughly 1.6% of them were singletons. The ten biggest clones cover roughly 9.2% of the sample. The paper as a whole reports these results and caveats: Analysis of inter-individual variability in gammadelta T cell responses was limited by the small size of the controlled-infection cohort. Generalizability was limited because the Malian cohort was drawn from a small rural village of predominantly one ethnic group.

The specimen was gamma-delta T cells from blood. The sequence came from a pool of human donors (malaria-infected and uninfected, not separated).

The base sequence is TGTGCCTGTGTGAAGGTGGCACCCTTGGTGGAGAAACTCATCTTT. It codes for CACVKVAPLVEKLIF. The rearrangement joined TRDV2 to TRDJ1, with the identity of the D gene unclear. The J gene, absent from TCRdb, was called here by matching the DNA to germline. The CDR3 goes from the cysteine to the phenylalanine over 15 residues. This entry keeps only the CDR3 DNA: 45 bases, framed from base 1. Based on the germline V gene, the CDR1 and CDR2 sequences are GEAIGNYY and EKD. V gives up 5 bases and J gives up 8 bases, and the segment between their germline ends measures 23 bases.